The 4 T cell receptor beta chains presented below share a single source sample, sequenced in a study of cytomegalovirus exposure and HLA in healthy donors (dated by TCRdb to the late 2010s). Receptor amplification or capture employed the immunoSEQ multiplex PCR assay. The immuneACCESS repertoire file appears here via TCRdb, limited to in-frame rearrangements. These files lack a portion of the clones; in checked studies, under half of the deficit traces to unresolved V genes, and the cause of the others is not known. In all, the sample holds around 300,000 clones, and roughly 87% of those were seen once. The top ten hold roughly 1.2% of the sample. What was sequenced was PBMCs. Receptors originate from a woman in her 30s in good health and CMV-seropositive.

The rearrangement joins TRBV5-4 to TRBJ1-3, with no clear D. V was cut by 0 bases and J by 0 bases, with 13 bases left in between. The CDR3 sequence is 17 residues long. The germline gives CDR1 SGHNT, CDR2 YYREEE (reference sequence). CDR3 residues: CASSLAAGGHSGNTIYF. Written as DNA, the CDR3 is TGTGCCAGCAGCTTGGCGGCAGGTGGTCACTCTGGAAACACCATATATTTT.

The rearrangement links TRBV9 to TRBJ2-7, with 7 positions matching TRBD2. The junction had 6 bases not matched to a gene; V was cut back by 4 bases and J by 2 bases. Looked up from germline, CDR1 is SGDLS and CDR2 is YYNGEE. This CDR3 contains 14 residues. The CDR3 region is CASSISGATYEQYF. In DNA, the CDR3 is TGTGCCAGCAGCATAAGCGGGGCCACCTACGAGCAGTACTTC. The variable domain in full, with the rest retrieved from reference TRBV9 and TRBJ2-7, is DSGVTQTPKHLITATGQRVTLRCSPRSGDLSVYWYQQSLDQGLQFLIQYYNGEERAKGNILERFSAQQFPDLHSELNLSSLELGDSALYFCASSISGATYEQYFGPGTRLTVT.

The chain links TRBV4-3 to TRBJ2-3; D is ambiguous. There are 14 residues in the CDR3. Germline V gives CDR1 LGHNA, CDR2 YSLEER. The V end was cut by 0 bases, the J end by 2 bases, with 6 bases between. In DNA, the CDR3 is TGCGCCAGCAGCCAAGATGCCCTCACAGATACGCAGTATTTT. Protein product: CASSQDALTDTQYF.

This clone was seen only once. The gene calls are TRBV27 and TRBJ2-5; 8 bases align to TRBD2. This CDR3 spans 15 amino acids. V shed 0 bases, J shed 7 bases, and the junction held 7 bases outside the gene matches. Looked up from germline, CDR1 is MNHEY and CDR2 is SMNVEV (reference sequence). The CDR3: CASSLSPGGSGTQYF. DNA for the CDR3: TGTGCCAGCAGTTTATCCCCGGGAGGGTCAGGGACCCAGTACTTC.